This TCR beta chain was sequenced for a study of blood T cell repertoires in COVID-19 (dated by TCRdb to 2020 to 2021). General notes on the study: Collaborator samples came from the United States, Italy and Spain and covered acute and convalescent phases of COVID-19. HLA class I and class II types, where available, came from metadata supplied by the sample provider rather than from assay-based typing. The repertoires were released in a freely available public database intended as a resource for research on the immune response to SARS-CoV-2. Sample metadata almost always included a de-identified subject ID, COVID-19 status, age in years and sex. The prospective study material was composed of cDNA or gDNA derived from T cells, B-cell-depleted T cells, or PBMCs. The samples were drawn from the first 160 participants of the ongoing ImmuneRACE study and from 1,254 subjects provided by 6 global collaborators. The dataset comprised deeply sampled blood TCRbeta repertoires from subjects exposed to, actively infected with, or recovered from COVID-19. Summary of the overall study and its limitations: How much clinical and demographic metadata was included differed by source and by participant, and the metadata was provided uncurated.

The collaborating institutions used their own protocols to collect whole blood in K2EDTA tubes. For TCRbeta analysis, collaborators shipped samples in one of three forms: frozen whole blood, isolated PBMCs, or DNA extracted from either of those sample types. Counted from cysteine to phenylalanine, this CDR3 has 16 amino acids. Here the CDR3 DNA is all that survives: 48 bases in frame from base 1. The germline V and J ends show losses of 5 bases and 0 bases respectively, and no gene match explains 7 bases of the junction. CDR1 SEHNR and CDR2 FQNEAQ are derived from the germline V gene (reference sequence). TCRbeta CDR3 regions were amplified from genomic DNA using the immunoSEQ Assay, a bias-controlled multiplex PCR. In the original analysis: The number of nucleated cells in each sample was estimated from the amplification of reference gene primers within the assay. To quantify the absolute abundance of each unique TCRbeta CDR3 rearrangement, sequence reads were collapsed and filtered. For each sample, productive Simpson clonality was calculated as the square root of Simpson's diversity index across productive rearrangements. This is the immuneACCESS table as TCRdb keeps it, with only in-frame sequences that have V and J called. A part of the clones is gone; compared with another copy, unresolved V genes explain less than half, and the rest is unexplained. V and J calls and clone size follow that table, whereas D and trimming were derived from the DNA. Recorded for this sample are 100,000 to 150,000 clones; roughly 90% of them occurred a single time. The ten largest clones take up approximately 8% of the sample.

This clone was picked up many times. Its specific antigen is unknown. No base-level quality is on record; no much larger clone is a single base apart. Sample: peripheral blood. This clonotype was obtained from a man aged 45-60 years with acute or convalescent COVID-19. Rearrangement joined TRBV7-9 to TRBJ2-1, with 7 junctional bases fitting TRBD1. The DNA is as follows: TGTGCCAGCAGCGAGGGACAGAAGTACTCCTACAATGAGCAGTTCTTC. Its amino acids are CASSEGQKYSYNEQFF.